One sample yielded the 7 T cell receptor beta chains listed below, sequenced in a study of human CD8 memory T cell subsets. Construction of TCR beta libraries was accomplished by means of UMI-labeled 5' RACE. Reprocessing the 5' RACE reads, TCRdb reports a single entry for every CDR3 protein and omits DNA. Recorded here are fewer than 6,000 distinct CDR3 sequences; the top ten clones represent around 17%. Early memory CD8+ T cells that were CCR7+ PD-1+ TIGIT+ with exhausted-like traits constituted the TPEX cells. Sequenced sample: CD8+ T cells from PBMCs. These TCRs come from a human donor in good health.

The chain combines TRBV28 with TRBJ1-4; the D call from TCRdb, TRBD1, cannot be confirmed without DNA. Per germline, CDR1 MDHEN and CDR2 SYDVKM. The CDR3 contains 11 residues. The CDR3 spells CASSWGRKLFF.

The chain has TRBV11-2 and TRBJ2-7. In germline, CDR1 is SGHAT, CDR2 FQNNGV. The CDR3 contains 13 residues. The CDR3 protein is CASRPDRSYEQYF.

V usage is TRBV9 and J usage is TRBJ2-7; TCRdb's assignment of TRBD1 cannot be checked, as there is no DNA. The germline V gene has CDR1 SGDLS and CDR2 YYNGEE. The CDR3 is 14 residues long. The CDR3 spells CASSATNRVHEQYF.

Considering frequency, this clonotype is medium-sized (0.01 to 0.1%). The rearrangement links TRBV12-3 or TRBV12-4 to TRBJ1-2; TCRdb selects TRBD1, and the lack of DNA leaves this call unchecked. The CDR3 totals 14 residues. CDR3 region: CASSFLQGNYGYTF.

V and J are TRBV28 and TRBJ2-7; TCRdb names TRBD1, which stays unverified in the absence of DNA. The CDR3 contains 13 residues. Germline CDR1 and CDR2: MDHEN and SYDVKM. Here the CDR3 reads CASSYLLTGGKYF.

V is TRBV5-4 and J is TRBJ2-2; TCRdb lists TRBD1, though no DNA is available to test this call. The CDR3 is made up of 15 amino acids. The germline V gene has CDR1 SGHNT and CDR2 YYREEE (reference sequence). This chain's CDR3 is CASSPATGFTGELFF.

The genes are TRBV27 and TRBJ2-7; the TCRdb call, TRBD1, lacks DNA for checking. The CDR3 spans 12 residues. Germline V gene data show CDR1 as MNHEY and CDR2 as SMNVEV (reference sequence). The CDR3 spells CASGLGAGEQYF.